This T cell receptor beta chain was found in a study of blood T cell repertoires in COVID-19. On the study more broadly: Samples came from the United States, Italy and Spain, spanning acute and convalescent COVID-19. The cDNA or gDNA used as material had been derived from T cells, B-cell-depleted T cells, or PBMCs.

Per the original data handling: The authors estimated nucleated cell counts from reference gene primer amplification. The assay was immunoSEQ multiplex PCR, and TCRdb's table has in-frame clones only and misses some. V and J calls and clone size are as listed in that table; D and trimming were resolved from the DNA. Among fewer than 110,000 clones listed, around four fifths were seen once. V lost 6 bases to trimming and J lost 4 bases, with 14 bases between them. CDR3 length: 14 amino acids. Per the germline V gene, CDR1 is KGHSH and CDR2 is LQKENI. This clone was found once. This chain connects TRBV18 to TRBJ2-3, with D unresolved. The receptor's source is a human donor in a cohort sampled during active COVID-19. Material: peripheral blood. The CDR3 region has the DNA TGTGCCAGCTCCCTACAATCTCGGGCAGATACGCAGTATTTT. It is translated as CASSLQSRADTQYF.